This T cell receptor beta chain was sequenced in a study of a mutant IDH1 vaccine in newly diagnosed glioma. Measured with immunoSEQ multiplex PCR; TCRdb has only the in-frame clones, and not every one. This table has tens of thousands of clones, about four fifths appearing once. This clone appeared a few times. The antigen remains undetermined. Time point specified: week 47, end of study. In the vaccine, a single dose held 300 ug of the mutant IDH1 20-mer peptide, along with topical imiquimod. Eight vaccine injections were given to patients in weeks 1, 3, 5, 7, 11, 15, 19 and 23. Sequencing used PBMCs, obtained from a glioma patient whose treatment included an IDH1 peptide vaccine. The source is a man under 40 with glioma.

CDR3 loop: CASSYRDSYEQYF. The CDR3 nucleotides are TGTGCCAGCAGTTATCGGGACAGCTACGAGCAGTACTTC. This chain joins TRBV27 and TRBJ2-7; 7 nucleotides match TRBD1. The junction had 3 bases not matched to a gene; V was cut back by 4 bases and J by 3 bases. This CDR3 is 13 amino acids long. Looked up from germline, CDR1 is MNHEY and CDR2 is SMNVEV (reference sequence).